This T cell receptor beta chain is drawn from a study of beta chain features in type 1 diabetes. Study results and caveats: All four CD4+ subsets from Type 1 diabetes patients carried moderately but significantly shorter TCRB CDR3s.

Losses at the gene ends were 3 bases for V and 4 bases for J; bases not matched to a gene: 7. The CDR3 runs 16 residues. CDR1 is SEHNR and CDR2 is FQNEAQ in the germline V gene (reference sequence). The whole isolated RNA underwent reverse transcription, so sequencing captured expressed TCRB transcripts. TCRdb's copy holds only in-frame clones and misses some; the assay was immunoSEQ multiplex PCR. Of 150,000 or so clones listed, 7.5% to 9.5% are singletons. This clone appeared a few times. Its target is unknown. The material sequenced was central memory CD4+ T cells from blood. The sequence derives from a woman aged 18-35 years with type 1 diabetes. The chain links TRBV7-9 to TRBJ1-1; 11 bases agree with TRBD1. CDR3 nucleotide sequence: TGTGCCAGCAGCTTCTCCGGGGGACAGGGGGGCACTGAAGCTTTCTTT. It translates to CASSFSGGQGGTEAFF.